Many counts were recorded for the clone carrying this T cell receptor (beta chain). The data were obtained in a study of Graves' ophthalmopathy and Graves' hyperthyroidism. Amplification from RNA transcripts yielded the TCR beta CDR3 regions. In the first round, RT-PCR was carried out with HTBI primers, and a multiplex PCR formed the second round. TCRdb used MiXCR to reprocess the multiplex PCR reads, holding one entry per CDR3 protein. In the table there are more than 1,000,000 distinct CDR3 sequences, around a third of which are singletons. Germline CDR1 reads LNHDA; CDR2 reads SQIVND (reference sequence). The CDR3 covers 18 residues. The V gene lost 1 base and the J gene lost 1 base, with 17 bases spanning the gap.

Sequencing was carried out using peripheral blood or thyroid tissue (not recorded which). The TCR was taken from an adult man with Graves' hyperthyroidism. V is TRBV19 and J is TRBJ1-5; possible D gene TRBD1, 5 bases. CDR3 residues: CASSIAMGQGRSNQPQHF. In DNA form, the CDR3 reads TGTGCCAGTAGTATAGCCATGGGTCAGGGCAGGAGCAATCAGCCCCAGCATTTT.